Below are 31 T cell receptor beta chains sequenced from a single sample in a study of shared clonotypes between healthy human individuals (dated by TCRdb to 2018 to 2021). Library preparation used the immunoSEQ multiplex PCR assay. TCRdb stores this immuneACCESS table with in-frame sequences only. Part of the clones is absent; in the studies checked, under half of the shortfall reflects unresolved V genes, and no reason is known for the rest. Recorded for this sample are 950,000 to 1,100,000 clones; about 77% of them occurred a single time. The top ten clones comprise around 1.4% of the sample. Sequencing was carried out using memory CD4+ T cells sorted from blood. The meaning of the sample's cell subset or site label: CD45RA-negative fraction. The receptors derive from a man younger than 30 in good health.

About this clone itself: The identical CDR3 is also encoded by other nucleotide sequences in the sample. V gene TRBV30 combines with J gene TRBJ1-5, with 7 bases identical to TRBD1. The CDR3 has 13 amino acids. Germline values: CDR1 GTSNPN, CDR2 SVGIG (reference sequence). J lost 6 bases, V lost 2 bases, and 4 bases had no gene match. In DNA form, the CDR3 reads TGTGCCTGGAGTCCTCAGGGGGGTCAGCCCCAGCATTTT. This sequence encodes CAWSPQGGQPQHF.

The V gene is TRBV7-2, the J gene TRBJ2-5; 8 bases match TRBD2. CDR3 size: 13 residues. Germline V CDR1 and CDR2: SGHTA, FQGNSA. The V segment lost 4 bases and the J segment 5 bases; nucleotides outside the gene matches: 3. The CDR3 is CASSSGGAETQYF. The DNA for the CDR3 is TGTGCCAGCAGCTCGGGGGGGGCGGAGACCCAGTACTTC. Together with reference TRBV7-2 and TRBJ2-5, the CDR3 gives the full variable domain: GAGVSQSPSNKVTEKGKDVELRCDPISGHTALYWYRQSLGQGLEFLIYFQGNSAPDKSGLPSDRFSAERTGGSVSTLTIQRTQQEDSAVYLCASSSGGAETQYFGPGTRLLVL.

The table lists this clone with many counts. The rearrangement uses TRBV30 and TRBJ1-6, with D unclear. The V gene's germline CDR1 is GTSNPN and CDR2 SVGIG (reference sequence). V was clipped by 6 bases and J by 6 bases, with 12 bases between them. This CDR3 spans 13 amino acids. For the CDR3, the DNA is TGTGCCTGCTCCGAGGCAGCTAATTCACCCCTCCACTTT. Protein product: CACSEAANSPLHF.

V is TRBV19 and J is TRBJ1-4; 7 bases are shared with TRBD1. V lost 5 bases, J lost 6 bases, and 12 bases stayed unmatched. CDR3 length equals 16 residues. Germline CDR1 reads LNHDA; CDR2 reads SQIVND (reference sequence). The CDR3 bases are TGTGCCAGTAGTTCCCCCCGCAGGGGGTTAGATGAAAAACTGTTTTTT. Its translation is CASSSPRRGLDEKLFF.

The chain recombines TRBV5-4 with TRBJ1-1, with D possibly being TRBD1 (6 bases). The CDR3 contains 14 residues. Germline values: CDR1 SGHNT, CDR2 YYREEE (reference sequence). The ends were cut back, 4 bases at V and 2 bases at J, with 12 bases in the middle. The CDR3 region is CASSKDRFNTEAFF. CDR3 bases: TGTGCCAGCAGCAAAGACAGGTTTAACACTGAAGCTTTCTTT.

The rearrangement uses TRBV2 and TRBJ1-4; no clear D. This CDR3 has 14 residues. V was pared by 7 bases and J by 3 bases, with 12 bases between. Germline CDR1 SNHLY, CDR2 FYNNEI. The CDR3 here is CASMRATANEKLFF. CDR3 bases: TGTGCCAGCATGAGGGCTACGGCTAATGAAAAACTGTTTTTT.

The chain carries TRBV29-1 and TRBJ1-1; 7 nucleotides match TRBD1. The germline gives CDR1 SQVTM, CDR2 ANQGSEA. The ends lost 7 bases at V and 0 bases at J; junction bases unmatched: 11. The CDR3 extends over 15 amino acids. The CDR3 here is CSGQTGTFLNTEAFF. CDR3 nucleotide sequence: TGCAGCGGCCAGACAGGGACCTTCTTGAACACTGAAGCTTTCTTT.

The chain has TRBV7-2 and TRBJ2-6, with TRBD2 as a possible D gene (5 bases). The germline V gene has CDR1 SGHTA and CDR2 FQGNSA. The CDR3 is 15 amino acids. The ends were cut back, 6 bases at V and 0 bases at J, with 9 bases in the middle. CDR3 sequence reads: CASRLGGSGANVLTF. DNA of the CDR3: TGTGCCAGCAGACTAGGTGGCTCTGGGGCCAACGTCCTGACTTTC.

J is TRBJ2-2 and V is TRBV7-2; 10 bases are shared with TRBD2. Trimming at V came to 3 bases and at J to 7 bases, leaving 8 bases not matched to a gene. Germline V gene data show CDR1 as SGHTA and CDR2 as FQGNSA. The CDR3 has 16 amino acids. The DNA of the CDR3 is TGTGCCAGCAGCTTTAGCGGGAGGAAAGGGAACGGGGAGCTGTTTTTT. It yields the protein CASSFSGRKGNGELFF.

The count of this clone is one. The V call is TRBV19, the J call TRBJ2-3; 11 bases line up with TRBD2. This CDR3 contains 17 residues. The trim removed 3 bases at V and 3 bases at J, leaving 8 bases unmatched. Germline V CDR1 and CDR2: LNHDA, SQIVND (reference sequence). The CDR3 nucleotides read TGTGCCAGTAGTATCGGTGCTAGCGGGAGGAGTACAGATACGCAGTATTTT. Translated: CASSIGASGRSTDTQYF.

As for this clone: Other DNA variants within this sample encode the same CDR3. The chain couples TRBV30 to TRBJ2-1; D is uncertain. The CDR3 is 13 amino acids. Germline V CDR1 and CDR2: GTSNPN, SVGIG (reference sequence). V was shortened by 0 bases and J by 7 bases, with 10 bases between the two germline ends. CDR3 sequence: CAWSVGLSNEQFF. DNA of the CDR3: TGTGCCTGGAGTGTAGGCCTGAGTAATGAGCAGTTCTTC.

The rearrangement uses TRBV2 and TRBJ1-2; perhaps TRBD1 as D (6 bases). The germline V gene encodes CDR1 SNHLY and CDR2 FYNNEI. V shed 4 bases and J shed 7 bases, with 13 bases lying between them. CDR3 length: 13 amino acids. Here the CDR3 reads CASSGNTGSGYTF. The CDR3, as DNA: TGTGCCAGCAGTGGAAATACAGGGAGTGGCTACACCTTC.

The CDR3 DNA sequence: TGTGCCAGCAGACAGGGGGATAGCAATCAGCCCCAGCATTTT. The encoded protein is CASRQGDSNQPQHF. The genes are TRBV28 and TRBJ1-5; 8 bases agree with TRBD1. The length of the CDR3 is 14 residues. Looked up from germline, CDR1 is MDHEN and CDR2 is SYDVKM. The V gene end was trimmed by 6 bases and the J gene end by 0 bases; junction bases not matched to a gene: 1.

This clone was recorded at least ten times. Other DNA sequences in this sample translate to the same CDR3. The chain carries TRBV7-2 and TRBJ2-2; D ambiguous. The germline V and J ends were trimmed by 2 bases and 6 bases, with 4 bases remaining between them. CDR1 is SGHTA and CDR2 is FQGNSA in the germline V gene. The CDR3 runs to 12 residues. The CDR3 DNA is TGTGCCAGCAGCTTACGCGCCGGGGAGCTGTTTTTT. Translation: CASSLRAGELFF.

This chain connects TRBV18 to TRBJ2-7, with 7 bases aligning to TRBD1. V lost 0 bases, J lost 2 bases, and 7 bases stayed unmatched. This CDR3 is 16 amino acids long. The germline V gene has CDR1 KGHSH and CDR2 LQKENI. In DNA, the CDR3 is TGTGCCAGCTCACCACCGATTCGGGACAGACCCTACGAGCAGTACTTC. This translates into CASSPPIRDRPYEQYF.

In its sample, this clone was seen a few times. The chain has TRBV9 and TRBJ1-1; unclear D gene. From germline, CDR1 is SGDLS and CDR2 YYNGEE. This CDR3 has 13 residues. V gave up 0 bases and J gave up 5 bases, with 8 bases separating them. In DNA, the CDR3 is TGTGCCAGCAGCGTAGCTCTGGAGACTGAAGCTTTCTTT. It codes for CASSVALETEAFF.

The table lists this clone with a few counts. The CDR3 reads CASSERRDTEAFF. The CDR3 region has the DNA TGCGCCAGCAGTGAGCGACGGGACACTGAAGCTTTCTTT. This chain joins TRBV10-2 and TRBJ1-1; D call uncertain. The V gene's germline CDR1 is WSHSY and CDR2 SAAADI. This CDR3 is built from 13 residues. V was trimmed by 2 bases and J by 3 bases, leaving 7 bases between them.

DNA for the CDR3: TGTGCCAGAAGCTTGTGGATTGACATCCAATACAATGAGCAGTTCTTC. Translated, it gives CARSLWIDIQYNEQFF. The chain employs TRBV5-3 and TRBJ2-1; D ambiguous. TRBV5-3 counts as an open reading frame of uncertain function. V was trimmed by 1 base and J by 4 bases, leaving 15 bases between them. The CDR3 consists of 16 residues.

V is TRBV28 and J is TRBJ2-3; D possibly corresponds to TRBD2 (5 bases). Trimming shortened V by 4 bases and J by 3 bases, and 11 bases separated the two germline ends. The CDR3 is 14 residues long. The germline CDR1 and CDR2 sequences are MDHEN and SYDVKM. The CDR3 DNA sequence: TGTGCCAGCAGTTCTTCCGGGGAGACAGATACGCAGTATTTT. Its protein is CASSSSGETDTQYF.

V gene TRBV7-2 combines with J gene TRBJ2-5; 7 positions match TRBD2. The V gene's germline CDR1 is SGHTA and CDR2 FQGNSA. With 2 bases clipped from V and 5 bases from J, the junction kept 11 bases outside the gene matches. The CDR3 length is 16 residues. DNA of the CDR3: TGTGCCAGCAGCTTAATGTGGGAGGGCCCATTTGAGACCCAGTACTTC. Protein: CASSLMWEGPFETQYF.

This chain uses TRBV7-9 with TRBJ2-1; D gene unclear. V was shortened by 3 bases and J by 6 bases, with 6 bases between the two germline ends. The CDR3 length is 12 residues. Germline lookup yields CDR1 SEHNR and CDR2 FQNEAQ (reference sequence). CDR3 amino acids: CASSFQSNEQFF. Here the CDR3 DNA reads TGTGCCAGCAGCTTTCAAAGCAATGAGCAGTTCTTC.

Concerning this clone: Its ends do not fully match the called genes, so a read error is possible. The chain uses TRBV4-3 and TRBJ1-6; 9 nucleotides agree with TRBD1. Germline V gives CDR1 LGHNA, CDR2 YSLEER. The length of the CDR3 is 15 residues. The CDR3: CASSEDGTGNSPLHF. Here the CDR3 DNA reads TGCGCCAGCAGCGAAGATGGGACAGGGAACTCACCCCTCCACTTT.

In this sample, this clone turned up a few times. CDR3 protein: CASSSTSGRSTDTQYF. CDR3 in DNA: TGTGCCAGCAGCTCAACTAGCGGGCGTAGCACAGATACGCAGTATTTT. The chain links TRBV5-4 to TRBJ2-3; 9 positions agree with TRBD2. The CDR3 is 16 residues long. The germline V gene encodes CDR1 SGHNT and CDR2 YYREEE (reference sequence). After removal of 3 bases from V and 0 bases from J, the junction contained 5 bases not matched to a gene. The complete variable domain, with remaining parts taken from reference TRBV5-4 and TRBJ2-3, reads ETGVTQSPTHLIKTRGQQVTLRCSSQSGHNTVSWYQQALGQGPQFIFQYYREEENGRGNFPPRFSGLQFPNYSSELNVNALELDDSALYLCASSSTSGRSTDTQYFGPGTRLTVL.

This clone was recorded only once. The chain has TRBV7-2 and TRBJ2-7, with D tentatively TRBD2 (5 bases). With 2 bases removed from V and 1 base from J, the gap between germline ends came to 9 bases. There are 14 residues in the CDR3. Germline CDR1 is SGHTA and CDR2 is FQGNSA. The CDR3 DNA follows: TGTGCCAGCAGCTTACTGGGCGGGTCCTACGAGCAGTACTTC. Protein sequence: CASSLLGGSYEQYF.

The chain is built from TRBV28 and TRBJ2-7, with D uncertain. Per germline, CDR1 MDHEN and CDR2 SYDVKM. The V end lost 7 bases, the J end lost 1 base, and 11 bases lay between the germline ends. CDR3 size: 13 residues. CDR3 loop: CASTQPRSYEQYF. CDR3 nucleotides: TGTGCCAGCACCCAACCACGGTCCTACGAGCAGTACTTC.

The chain joins TRBV7-2 to TRBJ2-2; D is possibly TRBD1 (5 bases). CDR1 SGHTA and CDR2 FQGNSA come from the germline V gene. V was trimmed by 1 base and J by 4 bases, leaving 13 bases between them. This CDR3 comprises 16 residues. CDR3 sequence (DNA): TGTGCCAGCAGCTTAGTTCCAGGCCAGGGCACCGGGGAGCTGTTTTTT. Protein: CASSLVPGQGTGELFF.

This chain joins TRBV9 and TRBJ2-1, with D tentatively TRBD2 (5 bases). CDR3 length equals 14 residues. Germline-derived CDR1 and CDR2 are SGDLS and YYNGEE. Trimming took 4 bases from V and 3 from J, leaving 11 bases between them. The CDR3 DNA reads as TGTGCCAGCAGCCCCTGGGAGAACTACAATGAGCAGTTCTTC. This codes for CASSPWENYNEQFF.

The rearrangement links TRBV15 to TRBJ1-6; a weak D match, TRBD1 (6 bases). The CDR3 is made up of 15 amino acids. CDR1 and CDR2 from the germline V gene are LNHNV and YYDKDF (reference sequence). The V end was cut by 0 bases, the J end by 9 bases, with 12 bases between. The CDR3 nucleotides are TGTGCCACCAGCAGAGATCGGGGACAAGGTTCACCCCTCCACTTT. It is translated as CATSRDRGQGSPLHF.

This chain joins TRBV5-6 and TRBJ2-7; the D gene could be TRBD1 or TRBD2 (6 bases each). The V end lost 6 bases, the J end lost 5 bases, and 15 bases lay between the germline ends. Germline CDR1 SGHDT, CDR2 YYEEEE. This CDR3 is 13 amino acids long. The CDR3 is CASKGWRGNEQYF. Written as DNA, the CDR3 is TGTGCCAGCAAGGGTTGGAGGGGGAACGAGCAGTACTTC.

On this clone itself: This sample includes further DNA sequences coding for the same CDR3. J is TRBJ2-3 and V is TRBV5-1; 7 bases map to TRBD1. J was trimmed by 1 base and V by 4 bases; bases with no gene match: 3. In germline, CDR1 is SGHRS, CDR2 YFSETQ. CDR3 size: 14 residues. CDR3: CASSAGQGTDTQYF. In nucleotides, the CDR3 is TGCGCCAGCAGCGCCGGACAGGGCACAGATACGCAGTATTTT.

The chain couples TRBV5-4 to TRBJ1-4; D is possibly TRBD1 (6 bases). V dropped 4 bases and J dropped 1 base, with 14 bases sitting between them. Germline V gives CDR1 SGHNT, CDR2 YYREEE (reference sequence). The length of the CDR3 is 16 residues. DNA of the CDR3: TGTGCCAGCAGCATACGGGACACCGGAACTAATGAAAAACTGTTTTTT. The encoded protein is CASSIRDTGTNEKLFF.